A single sample is the source of the 22 T cell receptor beta chains below, sequenced in a study of CD8 T cells in ankylosing spondylitis. TCRdb recomputed calls from the 5' RACE reads with MiXCR, one row per CDR3 protein. The sample contains over 200,000 distinct CDR3 sequences, about 10% of which appear only once. Sequenced sample: blood, either unsorted or a sorted T cell fraction (not recorded which). Receptors originate from a male donor with ankylosing spondylitis or in good health (not recorded which).

This clonotype was counted only a few times. The chain carries TRBV5-8 and TRBJ1-6, with TRBD1 matching over 9 bases. The CDR3 is 13 amino acids. Trimming removed 0 bases from V and 14 bases from J; junction bases left unmatched: 3. Germline CDR1 SGHTS, CDR2 YDEGEE. Here the CDR3 reads CASSLGQGVTLHF. The CDR3 nucleotides read TGTGCCAGCAGCTTGGGACAGGGGGTCACCCTCCACTTT.

This clonotype was seen only a few times. J is TRBJ2-1 and V is TRBV7-2, with a weak D call TRBD2 (6 bases). The CDR3 has 14 amino acids. Germline lookup yields CDR1 SGHTA and CDR2 FQGNSA. With 2 bases removed from V and 4 bases from J, the gap between germline ends came to 9 bases. The CDR3 nucleotides read TGTGCCAGCAGCTTACCTGGGACTTACAATGAGCAGTTCTTC. This gives the protein CASSLPGTYNEQFF.

Regarding this clonotype: The junction shows a germline mismatch at one end, possibly a read error. CDR3 coding DNA: TGTGCCAGCCAGACTAGCGTTAACACCGGGGATCTGTTTTTT. Residues: CASQTSVNTGDLFF. The chain uses TRBV7-3 and TRBJ2-2, with TRBD2 identical over 8 bases. The CDR3 is 14 amino acids. Germline V CDR1 and CDR2: SGHTA, FQGTGA.

This clonotype was picked up many times. This chain connects TRBV28 to TRBJ2-4; D may correspond to TRBD1 or TRBD2 (5 bases each). The CDR3 contains 14 residues. V was pared by 8 bases and J by 11 bases, with 22 bases between. Germline values: CDR1 MDHEN, CDR2 SYDVKM. CDR3 sequence reads: CASGPSGTGLFQYF. The CDR3 DNA follows: TGTGCCAGCGGTCCCTCCGGAACGGGGCTTTTTCAGTACTTC.

This clonotype was counted only a few times. J is TRBJ2-7 and V is TRBV28; D perhaps matches TRBD2 (6 bases). Germline V gene data show CDR1 as MDHEN and CDR2 as SYDVKM. The CDR3 length is 12 residues. Deletions cut 7 bases from V and 1 base from J, with 8 bases between. The chain's CDR3 is CASTGTSYEQYF. In DNA form, the CDR3 reads TGTGCCAGCACCGGGACTTCCTACGAGCAGTACTTC. Together with reference TRBV28 and TRBJ2-7, the CDR3 gives the full variable domain: DVKVTQSSRYLVKRTGEKVFLECVQDMDHENMFWYRQDPGLGLRLIYFSYDVKMKEKGDIPEGYSVSREKKERFSLILESASTNQTSMYLCASTGTSYEQYFGPGTRLTVT.

The genes are TRBV20-1 and TRBJ1-4; D gene unclear. Trimming took off 6 bases at V and 7 bases at J, with 15 bases between the two ends. Germline-derived CDR1 and CDR2 are DFQATT and SNEGSKA (reference sequence). The CDR3 consists of 13 residues. CDR3 sequence: CSATGVSGEKLFF. CDR3 bases: TGCAGTGCCACGGGTGTATCAGGTGAAAAACTGTTTTTT.

In its sample, this clonotype was seen many times. The rearrangement uses TRBV24-1 and TRBJ2-6; possibly TRBD2 for D (6 bases). This CDR3 comprises 19 residues. Deletions cut 2 bases from V and 0 bases from J, with 16 bases between. Germline lookup yields CDR1 KGHDR and CDR2 SFDVKD. The CDR3 is CATSDSVGGALSGANVLTF. The CDR3 DNA reads as TGTGCCACCAGTGATTCGGTGGGCGGGGCCCTCTCTGGGGCCAACGTCCTGACTTTC.

This clonotype was found many times. This sequence joins TRBV7-2 and TRBJ2-3, with 9 bases lining up with TRBD2. Germline CDR1 and CDR2: SGHTA and FQGNSA. The CDR3 totals 15 residues. V lost 2 bases to trimming and J lost 3 bases; unmatched junction nucleotides: 3. CDR3 nucleotide sequence: TGTGCCAGCAGCTTAATGGCGGGGGGGACAGATACGCAGTATTTT. Protein product: CASSLMAGGTDTQYF. The variable domain in full, with the rest retrieved from reference TRBV7-2 and TRBJ2-3, is GAGVSQSPSNKVTEKGKDVELRCDPISGHTALYWYRQSLGQGLEFLIYFQGNSAPDKSGLPSDRFSAERTGGSVSTLTIQRTQQEDSAVYLCASSLMAGGTDTQYFGPGTRLTVL.

This clonotype occurred a few times. The rearrangement links TRBV24-1 to TRBJ2-7, with 7 bases matching TRBD2. This CDR3 spans 13 amino acids. Germline assignment: CDR1 KGHDR and CDR2 SFDVKD. With 0 bases clipped from V and 8 bases from J, the junction kept 3 bases outside the gene matches. The CDR3, as DNA: TGTGCCACCAGTGATTTGACCGGGGGGAAGCAGTACTTC. Encoded protein: CATSDLTGGKQYF.

This clonotype occurred many times. CDR3 sequence: CASSEQGAWGKLFF. DNA for the CDR3: TGTGCCAGCAGCGAACAGGGGGCGTGGGGAAAACTGTTTTTT. This chain uses TRBV13 with TRBJ1-4; 9 nucleotides agree with TRBD1. Germline lookup yields CDR1 PRHDT and CDR2 FYEKMQ (reference sequence). The V gene end was trimmed by 5 bases and the J gene end by 10 bases; junction bases not matched to a gene: 8. The CDR3 loop spans 14 amino acids.

This clonotype was detected many times. V is TRBV20-1 and J is TRBJ1-2; TRBD1 matches 8 bases. Trimming removed 1 base from V and 8 bases from J; junction bases left unmatched: 9. The germline V gene has CDR1 DFQATT and CDR2 SNEGSKA (reference sequence). The CDR3 runs to 14 residues. The chain's CDR3 is CSARVQQGDGGYTF. In DNA form, the CDR3 reads TGCAGTGCTAGAGTCCAACAGGGGGACGGGGGCTACACCTTC.

This clonotype came up many times. This sequence joins TRBV12-3 or TRBV12-4 and TRBJ2-3; 10 bases match TRBD2. This CDR3 has 17 residues. Germline trimming cut 6 bases from V and 2 bases from J; bases unmatched to any gene: 11. The CDR3 region is CASRGRAGGTFTDTQYF. The CDR3 DNA is TGTGCCAGCAGAGGACGAGCGGGGGGGACCTTCACAGATACGCAGTATTTT.

This clonotype was recorded a few times. CDR3 DNA sequence: TGTGCCTGGAGTCGACTAACCCCAGATACGCAGTATTTT. Amino acid sequence: CAWSRLTPDTQYF. The rearrangement uses TRBV30 and TRBJ2-3, with D possibly TRBD2 on 5 matching bases. With 2 bases removed from V and 4 bases from J, the gap between germline ends came to 10 bases. This CDR3 has 13 amino acids. Germline V lookup: CDR1 GTSNPN, CDR2 SVGIG (reference sequence). Complete variable domain (other parts from reference TRBV30 and TRBJ2-3): SQTIHQWPATLVQPVGSPLSLECTVEGTSNPNLYWYRQAAGRGLQLLFYSVGIGQISSEVPQNLSASRPQDRQFILSSKKLLLSDSGFYLCAWSRLTPDTQYFGPGTRLTVL.

Concerning this clonotype itself: One end of the junction varies from germline; a read error may be responsible. V gene TRBV7-7 combines with J gene TRBJ2-2; D possibly corresponds to TRBD2 (7 bases). The CDR3 is 16 amino acids. Germline loops: CDR1 SSHAT, CDR2 FNYEAQ (reference sequence). The DNA of the CDR3 is TGTGCTAGCAGCTTAAGGGGGGGCGCGAACACCGGGGAGCTGTTTTTT. Amino acid sequence: CASSLRGGANTGELFF.

This clonotype was found many times. The rearrangement links TRBV5-1 to TRBJ2-2; D unresolved. Trimming shortened V by 2 bases and J by 0 bases, and 8 bases separated the two germline ends. This CDR3 has 15 residues. Germline V gives CDR1 SGHRS, CDR2 YFSETQ. CDR3 DNA sequence: TGCGCCAGCAGCTTTGGCTCCACGAACACCGGGGAGCTGTTTTTT. The encoded protein is CASSFGSTNTGELFF. Full variable domain (outside the CDR3, taken from reference TRBV5-1 and TRBJ2-2): KAGVTQTPRYLIKTRGQQVTLSCSPISGHRSVSWYQQTPGQGLQFLFEYFSETQRNKGNFPGRFSGRQFSNSRSEMNVSTLELGDSALYLCASSFGSTNTGELFFGEGSRLTVL.

This clonotype was picked up many times. CDR3 coding DNA: TGTGCCAGCGCTGCGGCCGGGCGCGTCACAGATACGCAGTATTTT. Its protein product is CASAAAGRVTDTQYF. The V gene is TRBV12-3 or TRBV12-4, the J gene TRBJ2-3; D ambiguous. There are 15 residues in the CDR3. Between the trimmed V and J ends, which lost 8 bases and 2 bases, there was a span of 17 bases.

This clonotype was counted at least ten times. The CDR3 DNA reads TGTGCCAGCTGGGGACAGGGCTCTGGAAACACCATATATTTT. Its protein is CASWGQGSGNTIYF. V and J are TRBV12-3 or TRBV12-4 and TRBJ1-3; 9 bases are a match to TRBD1. CDR3 length: 14 residues. V lost 8 bases to trimming and J lost 0 bases; unmatched junction nucleotides: 2.

The chain carries TRBV20-1 and TRBJ1-4; tentative D call: TRBD1 (5 bases). Germline loops: CDR1 DFQATT, CDR2 SNEGSKA (reference sequence). The CDR3 is 14 residues long. V lost 3 bases and J lost 3, with 11 bases in between. The CDR3 nucleotides read TGCAGTGCTAGGACGCAGGGTTCTAATGAAAAACTGTTTTTT. Protein: CSARTQGSNEKLFF.

A remark on this clonotype: A read error may explain this, as a much larger clone is one base away. This chain links TRBV20-1 with TRBJ1-2, with 8 bases aligning to TRBD1. CDR1 is DFQATT, CDR2 SNEGSKA, per germline (reference sequence). The CDR3 consists of 14 residues. Here the CDR3 DNA reads TGCAGTGCTAGCCCTACAGGGGGTAACTATGGCTACCCCTTC. This gives the protein CSASPTGGNYGYPF.

The table lists this clonotype with many counts. V is TRBV9 and J is TRBJ1-2, with 9 bases lining up with TRBD1. The CDR3 is 15 residues long. Germline loops: CDR1 SGDLS, CDR2 YYNGEE. V trimming: 0 bases; J trimming: 4 bases; junction bases outside the gene matches: 4. CDR3 nucleotide sequence: TGTGCCAGCAGCGTAGAAACAGGGGGCGCCTATGGCTACACCTTC. The encoded protein is CASSVETGGAYGYTF.

This clonotype has at least ten counts. The chain links TRBV5-1 to TRBJ2-5; D tentatively reads TRBD1 or TRBD2 (5 bases each). The CDR3 consists of 14 residues. V shed 4 bases and J shed 1 base, with 11 bases lying between them. The germline V gene encodes CDR1 SGHRS and CDR2 YFSETQ. In nucleotides, the CDR3 is TGCGCCAGCAGCCGGGACGTTCCCCAAGAGACCCAGTACTTC. It encodes CASSRDVPQETQYF.

The chain employs TRBV10-3 and TRBJ2-7; 7 bases are a match to TRBD1. The CDR3 consists of 13 residues. Per the germline V gene, CDR1 is ENHRY and CDR2 is SYGVKD. J was trimmed by 6 bases and V by 10 bases; bases with no gene match: 12. The CDR3 here is CANQPGTESEQYF. In nucleotides, the CDR3 is TGTGCCAACCAGCCAGGGACAGAAAGCGAGCAGTACTTC.